The 10 T cell receptor beta chains below were found in one sample sequenced in a study of siplizumab effects on memory and regulatory T cells. The table came from immunoSEQ multiplex PCR; TCRdb's copy has only in-frame clones and leaves some out. In the table there are roughly 68,000 clones, around 96% of which are singletons. Sequencing was performed on naive CD8+ T cells sorted from blood. All receptors derive from a human donor in good health.

The chain has TRBV14 and TRBJ1-6; the D gene is possibly TRBD1 (6 bases). The CDR3 length is 20 residues. Germline lookup yields CDR1 SGHDN and CDR2 FVKESK. Trimming stripped 6 bases from V and 0 bases from J, with 24 bases between. CDR3 residues: CASSTSGDILTRSYNSPLHF. As DNA, the CDR3 is TGTGCCAGCAGTACCTCAGGGGACATCCTAACCCGCTCCTATAATTCACCCCTCCACTTT.

The chain is built from TRBV12-5 and TRBJ1-1, with 11 bases matching TRBD1. The CDR3 is 15 residues long. Germline CDR1 reads LGHNT; CDR2 reads FRNRAP. The trim removed 1 base at V and 7 bases at J, leaving 5 bases unmatched. CDR3 sequence reads: CASGLGRTGGLEAFF. Written as DNA, the CDR3 is TGTGCTAGTGGTTTGGGCCGGACAGGGGGCCTTGAAGCTTTCTTT.

The genes are TRBV7-2 and TRBJ1-1; no clear D. The CDR3 has 9 amino acids. V was pared by 4 bases and J by 11 bases, with 5 bases between. The germline V gene has CDR1 SGHTA and CDR2 FQGNSA. The CDR3 DNA is TGTGCCAGCAGCTCGGGGGCTTTCTTT. Encoded protein: CASSSGAFF.

Concerning this clone: Other DNA sequences in the sample encode the same CDR3. The chain uses TRBV2 and TRBJ1-2; 7 nucleotides match TRBD1. After removal of 0 bases from V and 0 bases from J, the junction contained 13 bases not matched to a gene. In germline, CDR1 is SNHLY, CDR2 FYNNEI. The CDR3 consists of 19 residues. CDR3 in DNA: TGTGCCAGCAGTGAAGCGCTTGTGGCAGGGGGAGCAGCTAACTATGGCTACACCTTC. This codes for CASSEALVAGGAANYGYTF.

V gene TRBV6-5 combines with J gene TRBJ2-7; D ambiguous. V lost 2 bases to trimming and J lost 4 bases, with 12 bases between them. The CDR3 length is 14 residues. Germline V gene sequence: CDR1 MNHEY, CDR2 SVGAGI. The CDR3 region has the DNA TGTGCCAGCAGTTACACCAACCAGGCTTACGAGCAGTACTTC. It specifies CASSYTNQAYEQYF.

This clone appeared once. The chain employs TRBV7-7 and TRBJ1-1; 7 bases are a match to TRBD1. The CDR3 has 13 amino acids. The germline V gene encodes CDR1 SSHAT and CDR2 FNYEAQ (reference sequence). Trimming removed 5 bases from V and 3 bases from J; junction bases left unmatched: 3. In DNA, the CDR3 is TGTGCCAGCAGCCCCAGGGGGTACACTGAAGCTTTCTTT. Amino acids: CASSPRGYTEAFF.

The V gene is TRBV7-6, the J gene TRBJ1-1, with D hard to call. V lost 1 base, J lost 1 base, and 10 bases lay in between. This CDR3 has 15 amino acids. Per germline, CDR1 SGHVS and CDR2 FNYEAQ. The CDR3 DNA reads TGTGCCAGCAGCTTAGAGAGCGGGCAGAACACTGAAGCTTTCTTT. Amino acid sequence: CASSLESGQNTEAFF.

The chain carries TRBV7-5 and TRBJ1-3. TRBV7-5 is noted as a pseudogene. The CDR3 consists of 16 residues. This CDR3 reads CVRSLATGSSGNTIYF. In nucleotides, the CDR3 is TGTGTCAGAAGCTTAGCCACCGGGTCCTCTGGAAACACCATATATTTT.

The V and J genes are TRBV7-7 and TRBJ2-7, with D tentatively TRBD1 or TRBD2 (5 bases each). V lost 1 base, J lost 4 bases, and 14 bases lay in between. CDR3 length equals 15 residues. CDR1 and CDR2 from the germline V gene are SSHAT and FNYEAQ (reference sequence). The CDR3 here is CASSLGGGRGYEQYF. CDR3 sequence (DNA): TGTGCCAGCAGCTTAGGGGGCGGGCGCGGGTACGAGCAGTACTTC.

This chain connects TRBV9 to TRBJ2-1; the match to TRBD2 covers 8 bases. The V gene's germline CDR1 is SGDLS and CDR2 YYNGEE. J gave up 4 bases and V 3 bases, and 6 bases lay outside the gene matches. The CDR3 runs to 15 residues. Written as DNA, the CDR3 is TGTGCCAGCAGCGAGGGCGGGGGGCCGTACAATGAGCAGTTCTTC. This encodes CASSEGGGPYNEQFF. Full variable domain (outside the CDR3, taken from reference TRBV9 and TRBJ2-1): DSGVTQTPKHLITATGQRVTLRCSPRSGDLSVYWYQQSLDQGLQFLIQYYNGEERAKGNILERFSAQQFPDLHSELNLSSLELGDSALYFCASSEGGGPYNEQFFGPGTRLTVL.